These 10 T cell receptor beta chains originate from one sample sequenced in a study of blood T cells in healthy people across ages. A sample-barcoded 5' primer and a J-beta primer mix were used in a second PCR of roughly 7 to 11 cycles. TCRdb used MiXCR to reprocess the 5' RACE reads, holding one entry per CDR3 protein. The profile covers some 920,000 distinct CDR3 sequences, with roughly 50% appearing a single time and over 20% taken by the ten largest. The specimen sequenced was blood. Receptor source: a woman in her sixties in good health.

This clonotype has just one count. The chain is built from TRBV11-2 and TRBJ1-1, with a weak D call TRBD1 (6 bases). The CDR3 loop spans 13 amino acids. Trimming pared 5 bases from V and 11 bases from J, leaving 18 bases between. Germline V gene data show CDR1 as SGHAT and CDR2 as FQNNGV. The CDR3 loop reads CASSGGGWGLAFF. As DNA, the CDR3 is TGTGCCAGCAGCGGAGGGGGGTGGGGGTTGGCTTTCTTT.

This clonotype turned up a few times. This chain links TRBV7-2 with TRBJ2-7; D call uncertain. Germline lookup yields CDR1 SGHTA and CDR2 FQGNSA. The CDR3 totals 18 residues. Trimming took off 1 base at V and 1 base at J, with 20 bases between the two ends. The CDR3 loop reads CASSLDSSFGPRSYEQYF. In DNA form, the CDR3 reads TGTGCCAGCAGCTTAGACTCCTCTTTCGGACCCAGGTCCTACGAGCAGTACTTC.

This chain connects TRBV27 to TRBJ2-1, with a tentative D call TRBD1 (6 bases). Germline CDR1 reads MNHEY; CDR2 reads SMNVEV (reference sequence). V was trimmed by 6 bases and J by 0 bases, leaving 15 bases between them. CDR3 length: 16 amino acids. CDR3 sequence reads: CASSSQGFDSYNEQFF. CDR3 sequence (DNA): TGTGCCAGCAGCTCACAGGGATTCGACTCCTACAATGAGCAGTTCTTC.

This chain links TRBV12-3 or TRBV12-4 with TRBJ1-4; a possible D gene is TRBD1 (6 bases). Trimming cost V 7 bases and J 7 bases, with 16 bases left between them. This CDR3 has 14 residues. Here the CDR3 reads CASTSTGPTEKLFF. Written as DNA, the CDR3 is TGTGCCAGCACCTCTACAGGGCCAACTGAAAAACTGTTTTTT.

Here the CDR3 reads CASSKTGARETQYF. CDR3 in DNA: TGTGCCAGCAGCAAGACAGGGGCGCGGGAGACCCAGTACTTC. The gene calls are TRBV7-2 and TRBJ2-5; TRBD1 aligns across 8 bases. CDR1 and CDR2 (germline): SGHTA, FQGNSA. V trimming: 5 bases; J trimming: 5 bases; junction bases outside the gene matches: 7. The CDR3 is 14 residues long.

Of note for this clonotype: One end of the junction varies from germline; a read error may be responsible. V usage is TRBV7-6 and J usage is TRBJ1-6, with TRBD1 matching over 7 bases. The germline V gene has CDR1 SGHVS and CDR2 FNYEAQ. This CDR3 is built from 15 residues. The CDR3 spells CASSGRQGNFSPPHF. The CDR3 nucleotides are TGTGCCAGCAGCGGTCGACAGGGAAACTTTTCACCCCCCCACTTT.

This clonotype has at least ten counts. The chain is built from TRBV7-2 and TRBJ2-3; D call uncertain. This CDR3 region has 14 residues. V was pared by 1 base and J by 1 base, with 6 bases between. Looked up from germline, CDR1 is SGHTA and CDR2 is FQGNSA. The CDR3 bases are TGTGCCAGCAGCTTAGTCTTACGCACAGATACGCAGTATTTT. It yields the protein CASSLVLRTDTQYF. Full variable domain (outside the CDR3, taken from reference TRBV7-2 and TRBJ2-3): GAGVSQSPSNKVTEKGKDVELRCDPISGHTALYWYRQSLGQGLEFLIYFQGNSAPDKSGLPSDRFSAERTGGSVSTLTIQRTQQEDSAVYLCASSLVLRTDTQYFGPGTRLTVL.

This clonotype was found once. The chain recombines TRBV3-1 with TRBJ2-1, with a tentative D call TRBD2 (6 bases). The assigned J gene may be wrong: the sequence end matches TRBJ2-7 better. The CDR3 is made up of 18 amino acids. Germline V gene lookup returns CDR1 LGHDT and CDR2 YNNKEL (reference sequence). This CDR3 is CASSPHGGAGLEDYEQYF. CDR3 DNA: TGTGCCAGCAGCCCGCACGGGGGAGCTGGCCTAGAGGACTACGAGCAGTACTTC.

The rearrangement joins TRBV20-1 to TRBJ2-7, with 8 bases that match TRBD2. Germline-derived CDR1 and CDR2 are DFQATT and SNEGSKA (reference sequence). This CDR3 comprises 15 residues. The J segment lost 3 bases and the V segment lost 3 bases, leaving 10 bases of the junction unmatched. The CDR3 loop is CSARLAGRTLYEQYF. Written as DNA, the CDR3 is TGCAGTGCTAGGCTAGCGGGCCGAACTCTCTACGAGCAGTACTTC.

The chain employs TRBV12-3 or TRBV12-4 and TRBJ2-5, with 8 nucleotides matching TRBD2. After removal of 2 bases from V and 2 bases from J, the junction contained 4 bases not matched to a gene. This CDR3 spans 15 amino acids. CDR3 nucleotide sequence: TGTGCCAGCAGTTTATTCCAGCGGGAGCAAGAGACCCAGTACTTC. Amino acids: CASSLFQREQETQYF.